The rows below give T cell receptor beta chains drawn from one sample of a study of cytomegalovirus exposure and HLA in healthy donors. Clones were sequenced by immunoSEQ multiplex PCR, and TCRdb holds only the in-frame ones, with some missing. Among approximately 90,000 clones listed, roughly two thirds were seen once. The sequencing sample was made of PBMCs. These receptors were taken from a woman aged 45-65 years in good health and CMV-seropositive. Each CDR3 is given with its conserved first and last residue. D genes are given only for firm matches. Clone size is given for some rows only: seen once, a few or many times, or a class if the clone is expanded.

clone size,J gene,V gene,D gene,CDR3 DNA,CDR3 protein
-,TRBJ2-7,TRBV28,-,TGTGCCAGCAGTTTACGCTACGAGCAGTACTTC,CASSLRYEQYF
-,TRBJ2-1,TRBV6-5,-,TGTGCCAGCAGTTCTGGTGGTCAGGGGTACAATGAGCAGTTCTTC,CASSSGGQGYNEQFF
-,TRBJ2-7,TRBV30,TRBD1,TGTGCCTGGCACTACAGGGGAGCCTACGAGCAGTACTTC,CAWHYRGAYEQYF
-,TRBJ2-1,TRBV30,-,TGTGCCTGGAGTACCGACCTAGCGACCTACAATGAGCAGTTCTTC,CAWSTDLATYNEQFF
-,TRBJ2-1,TRBV7-2,TRBD1,TGTGCCAGCAGACTGGACAGGGGGCCTCCCTACAATGAGCAGTTCTTC,CASRLDRGPPYNEQFF
-,TRBJ2-3,TRBV29-1,-,TGCAGCGTTCATCAGGGAAGAGTTCCAGATACGCAGTATTTT,CSVHQGRVPDTQYF
-,TRBJ2-5,TRBV7-2,TRBD1,TGTGCCAGCAGTGAAGGGGGACAGGGGAGAGAGACCCAGTACTTC,CASSEGGQGRETQYF
-,TRBJ2-7,TRBV15,-,TGTGCCACCAGCAGCGGGGATCTCGACGAGCAGTACTTC,CATSSGDLDEQYF
-,TRBJ1-1,TRBV6-6,TRBD1,TGTGCCAGCAGTGACGGGACAGTGAACACTGAAGCTTTCTTT,CASSDGTVNTEAFF
-,TRBJ2-7,TRBV4-1,TRBD2,TGCGCCAGCAGCTCAGTCGACCTGGGACTAGTTGGCCACGAGCAGTACTTC,CASSSVDLGLVGHEQYF
-,TRBJ2-7,TRBV28,TRBD2,TGTGCCAGCAGTTCGTCTAGCGGGAGTTACGAGCAGTACTTC,CASSSSSGSYEQYF
-,TRBJ2-7,TRBV19,TRBD2,TGTGCCAGTAGTATATCTTCGACTAGCGGGAGTTTTGAGCAGTACTTC,CASSISSTSGSFEQYF
-,TRBJ1-5,TRBV19,-,TGTGCCAGTAGTATTTCCCTATTAGGGGATCAGCCCCAGCATTTT,CASSISLLGDQPQHF
few,TRBJ2-4,TRBV4-1,-,TGCGCCAGCAGCCAAGATTGGGCAGATCTCCTCAACATTCAGTACTTC,CASSQDWADLLNIQYF
-,TRBJ2-7,TRBV7-3,TRBD2,TGTGCCAGCAGCTTAACCCCCTTTAGCGGGAGTCAGCAGCACTTC,CASSLTPFSGSQQHF
-,TRBJ2-1,TRBV18,-,TGTGCCAGCTCACCACCTCGGGGAGGAACTAGCTCCTACAATGAGCAGTTCTTC,CASSPPRGGTSSYNEQFF
-,TRBJ2-2,TRBV5-1,-,TGCGCCAGCAGCTTGGCCCAGGGGGGCGGGGAGCTGTTTTTT,CASSLAQGGGELFF
few,TRBJ2-3,TRBV7-2,TRBD2,TGTGCCAGCAGCGGACGGACTAGCGGGAGGGGGAGTACAGATACGCAGTATTTT,CASSGRTSGRGSTDTQYF